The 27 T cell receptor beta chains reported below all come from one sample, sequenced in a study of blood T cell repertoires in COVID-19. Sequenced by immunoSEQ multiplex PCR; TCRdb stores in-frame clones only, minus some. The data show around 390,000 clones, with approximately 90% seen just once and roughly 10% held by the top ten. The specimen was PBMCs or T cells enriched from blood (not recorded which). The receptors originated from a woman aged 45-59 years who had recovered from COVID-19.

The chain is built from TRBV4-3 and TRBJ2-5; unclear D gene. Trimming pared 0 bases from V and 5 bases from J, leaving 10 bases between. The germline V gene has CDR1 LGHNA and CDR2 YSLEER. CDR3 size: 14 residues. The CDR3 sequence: CASSQDGQRETQYF. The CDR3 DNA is TGCGCCAGCAGCCAAGATGGTCAACGGGAGACCCAGTACTTC.

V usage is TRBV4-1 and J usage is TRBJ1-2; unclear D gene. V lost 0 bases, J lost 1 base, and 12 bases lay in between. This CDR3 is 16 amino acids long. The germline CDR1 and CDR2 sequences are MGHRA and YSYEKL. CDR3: CASSQDTVRGNYGYTF. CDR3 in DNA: TGCGCCAGCAGCCAAGACACCGTTCGAGGTAACTATGGCTACACCTTC.

The CDR3 spells CASRKGGSVTEAFF. CDR3 nucleotides: TGTGCCAGCAGGAAAGGGGGCTCGGTCACTGAAGCTTTCTTT. This chain joins TRBV27 and TRBJ1-1, with 7 bases aligning to TRBD1. The CDR3 loop spans 14 amino acids. Germline-derived CDR1 and CDR2 are MNHEY and SMNVEV (reference sequence). V shed 6 bases and J 4 bases; nucleotides not matched to a gene: 8.

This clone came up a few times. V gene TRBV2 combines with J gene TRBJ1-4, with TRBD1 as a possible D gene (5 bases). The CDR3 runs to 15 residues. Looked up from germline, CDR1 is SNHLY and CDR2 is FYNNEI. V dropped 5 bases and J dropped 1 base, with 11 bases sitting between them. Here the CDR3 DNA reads TGTGCCAGCAGTCCTACGACAGTAACTAATGAAAAACTGTTTTTT. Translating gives CASSPTTVTNEKLFF. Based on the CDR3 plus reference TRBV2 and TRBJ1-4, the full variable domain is EPEVTQTPSHQVTQMGQEVILRCVPISNHLYFYWYRQILGQKVEFLVSFYNNEISEKSEIFDDQFSVERPDGSNFTLKIRSTKLEDSAMYFCASSPTTVTNEKLFFGSGTQLSVL.

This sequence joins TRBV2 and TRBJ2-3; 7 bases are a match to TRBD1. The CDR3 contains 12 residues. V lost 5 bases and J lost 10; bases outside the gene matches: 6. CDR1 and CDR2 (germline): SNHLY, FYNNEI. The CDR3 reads CASSRQGVAQYF. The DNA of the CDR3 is TGTGCCAGCAGTAGACAGGGAGTGGCGCAGTATTTT.

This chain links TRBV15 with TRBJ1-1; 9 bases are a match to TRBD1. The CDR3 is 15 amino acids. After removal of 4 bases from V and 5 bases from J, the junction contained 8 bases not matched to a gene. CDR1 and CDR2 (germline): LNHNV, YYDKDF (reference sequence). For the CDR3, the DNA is TGTGCCACCAGCAAACCCACAGGGGGCAGGACTGAAGCTTTCTTT. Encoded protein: CATSKPTGGRTEAFF.

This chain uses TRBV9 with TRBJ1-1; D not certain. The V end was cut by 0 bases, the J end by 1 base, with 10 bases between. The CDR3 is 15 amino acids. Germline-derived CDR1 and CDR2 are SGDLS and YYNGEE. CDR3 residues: CASSVAYGENTEAFF. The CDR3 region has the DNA TGTGCCAGCAGCGTAGCATACGGGGAGAACACTGAAGCTTTCTTT.

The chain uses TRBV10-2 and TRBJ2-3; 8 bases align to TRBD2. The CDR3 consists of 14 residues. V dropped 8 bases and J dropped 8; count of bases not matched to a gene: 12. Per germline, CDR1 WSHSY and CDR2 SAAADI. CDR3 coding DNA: TGCGCCAGCCGATTAACTAGCGGCATAGGTACGCAGTATTTT. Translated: CASRLTSGIGTQYF.

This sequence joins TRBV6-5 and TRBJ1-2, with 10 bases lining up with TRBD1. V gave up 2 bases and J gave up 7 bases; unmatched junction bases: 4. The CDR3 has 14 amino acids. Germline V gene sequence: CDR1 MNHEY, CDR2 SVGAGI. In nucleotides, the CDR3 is TGTGCCAGCAGTTACAGGGGACAGGGGTCTGGCTACACCTTC. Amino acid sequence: CASSYRGQGSGYTF.

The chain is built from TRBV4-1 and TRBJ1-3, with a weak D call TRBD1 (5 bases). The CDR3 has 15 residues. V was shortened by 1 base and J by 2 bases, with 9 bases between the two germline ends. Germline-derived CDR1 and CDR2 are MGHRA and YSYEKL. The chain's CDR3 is CASSQATGAGNTIYF. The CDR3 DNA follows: TGCGCCAGCAGCCAAGCTACAGGAGCTGGAAACACCATATATTTT.

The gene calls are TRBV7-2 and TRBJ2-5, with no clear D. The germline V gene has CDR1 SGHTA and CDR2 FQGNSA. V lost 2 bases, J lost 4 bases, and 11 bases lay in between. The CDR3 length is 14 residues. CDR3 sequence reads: CASSLFQPGETQYF. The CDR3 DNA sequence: TGTGCCAGCAGCTTATTTCAACCGGGAGAGACCCAGTACTTC.

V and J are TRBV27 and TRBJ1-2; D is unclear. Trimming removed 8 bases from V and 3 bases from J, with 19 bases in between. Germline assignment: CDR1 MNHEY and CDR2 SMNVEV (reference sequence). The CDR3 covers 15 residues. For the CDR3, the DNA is TGTGCCAGCGGACTCCCAGATCGGAAGGACTATGGCTACACCTTC. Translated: CASGLPDRKDYGYTF.

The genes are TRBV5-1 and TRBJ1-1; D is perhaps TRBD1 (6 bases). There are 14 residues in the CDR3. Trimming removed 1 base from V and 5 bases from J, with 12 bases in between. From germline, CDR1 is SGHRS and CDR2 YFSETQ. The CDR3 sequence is CASSLSGGRTEAFF. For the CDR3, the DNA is TGCGCCAGCAGCTTGAGCGGGGGGCGGACTGAAGCTTTCTTT.

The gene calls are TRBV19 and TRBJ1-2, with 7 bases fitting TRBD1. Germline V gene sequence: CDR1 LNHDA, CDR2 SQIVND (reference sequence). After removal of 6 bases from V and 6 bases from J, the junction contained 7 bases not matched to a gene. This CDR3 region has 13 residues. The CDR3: CASSRQGVDGYTF. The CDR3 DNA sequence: TGTGCCAGTAGCAGACAGGGAGTCGATGGCTACACCTTC. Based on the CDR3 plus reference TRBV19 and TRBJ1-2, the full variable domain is DGGITQSPKYLFRKEGQNVTLSCEQNLNHDAMYWYRQDPGQGLRLIYYSQIVNDFQKGDIAEGYSVSREKKESFPLTVTSAQKNPTAFYLCASSRQGVDGYTFGSGTRLTVV.

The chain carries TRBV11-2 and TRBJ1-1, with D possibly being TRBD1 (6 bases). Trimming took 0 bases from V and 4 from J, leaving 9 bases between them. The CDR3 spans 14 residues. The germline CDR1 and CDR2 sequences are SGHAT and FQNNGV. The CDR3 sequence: CASSLDQGITEAFF. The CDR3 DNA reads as TGTGCCAGCAGCTTAGATCAGGGGATCACTGAAGCTTTCTTT.

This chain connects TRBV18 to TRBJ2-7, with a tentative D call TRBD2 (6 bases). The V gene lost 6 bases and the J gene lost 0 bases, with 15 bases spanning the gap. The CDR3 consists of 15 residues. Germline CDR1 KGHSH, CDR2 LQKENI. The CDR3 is CASSPGVGSSYEQYF. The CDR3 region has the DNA TGTGCCAGCTCTCCGGGGGTCGGAAGCTCCTACGAGCAGTACTTC.

Here the CDR3 reads CASSTRQGRSYEQYF. CDR3 coding DNA: TGTGCCAGCAGCACACGACAGGGGAGATCCTACGAGCAGTACTTC. The V call is TRBV3-1 (or the pseudogene TRBV3-2), the J call TRBJ2-7; 8 bases are shared with TRBD1. Germline V gene sequence: CDR1 LGHDT, CDR2 YNNKEL (reference sequence). The V gene end was trimmed by 5 bases and the J gene end by 1 base; junction bases not matched to a gene: 7. The CDR3 contains 15 residues.

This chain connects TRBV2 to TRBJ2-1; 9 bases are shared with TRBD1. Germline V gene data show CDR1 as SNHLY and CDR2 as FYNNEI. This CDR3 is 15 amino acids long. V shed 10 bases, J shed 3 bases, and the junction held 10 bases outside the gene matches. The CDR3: CAIIQGARSYNEQFF. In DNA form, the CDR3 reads TGTGCCATCATACAGGGGGCTAGGAGCTACAATGAGCAGTTCTTC. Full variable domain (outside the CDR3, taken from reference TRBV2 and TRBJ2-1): EPEVTQTPSHQVTQMGQEVILRCVPISNHLYFYWYRQILGQKVEFLVSFYNNEISEKSEIFDDQFSVERPDGSNFTLKIRSTKLEDSAMYFCAIIQGARSYNEQFFGPGTRLTVL.

Here the CDR3 reads CASRGQGNSYEQYF. CDR3 nucleotides: TGTGCCAGCAGGGGACAGGGCAACTCCTACGAGCAGTACTTC. This chain connects TRBV28 to TRBJ2-7, with TRBD1 matching over 9 bases. CDR1 is MDHEN, CDR2 SYDVKM, per germline. Trimming at V came to 6 bases and at J to 0 bases, leaving 3 bases not matched to a gene. This CDR3 has 14 amino acids.

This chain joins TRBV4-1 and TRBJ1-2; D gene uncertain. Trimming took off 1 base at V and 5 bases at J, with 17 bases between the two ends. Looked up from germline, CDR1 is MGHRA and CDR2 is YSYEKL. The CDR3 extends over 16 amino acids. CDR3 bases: TGCGCCAGCAGCCAAGTTAGGGTTTCGGGGTTTTATGGCTACACCTTC. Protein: CASSQVRVSGFYGYTF.

The CDR3 DNA is TGTGCCAGCAGCGGACAGGCTGCAACTAATGAAAAACTGTTTTTT. Residues: CASSGQAATNEKLFF. The chain recombines TRBV28 with TRBJ1-4; TRBD1 agrees at 7 bases. Germline loops: CDR1 MDHEN, CDR2 SYDVKM. The CDR3 is 15 amino acids. Trimming at V came to 6 bases and at J to 0 bases, leaving 4 bases not matched to a gene. The full variable domain, its missing parts supplied by reference TRBV28 and TRBJ1-4, is DVKVTQSSRYLVKRTGEKVFLECVQDMDHENMFWYRQDPGLGLRLIYFSYDVKMKEKGDIPEGYSVSREKKERFSLILESASTNQTSMYLCASSGQAATNEKLFFGSGTQLSVL.

The CDR3: CASNPLAGQNNEQFF. The CDR3 DNA reads TGTGCCAGCAACCCACTAGCGGGGCAAAACAATGAGCAGTTCTTC. The chain couples TRBV7-2 to TRBJ2-1; 10 nucleotides line up with TRBD2. Germline trimming cut 7 bases from V and 5 bases from J; bases unmatched to any gene: 8. The CDR3 is 15 amino acids. The germline V gene encodes CDR1 SGHTA and CDR2 FQGNSA.

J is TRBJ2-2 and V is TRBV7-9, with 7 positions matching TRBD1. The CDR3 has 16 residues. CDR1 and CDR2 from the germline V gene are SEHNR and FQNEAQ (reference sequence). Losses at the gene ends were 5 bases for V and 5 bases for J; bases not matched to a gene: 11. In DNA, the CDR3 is TGTGCCAGCAGCCCACCCGAGGGGGCTTATACCGGGGAGCTGTTTTTT. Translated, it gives CASSPPEGAYTGELFF.

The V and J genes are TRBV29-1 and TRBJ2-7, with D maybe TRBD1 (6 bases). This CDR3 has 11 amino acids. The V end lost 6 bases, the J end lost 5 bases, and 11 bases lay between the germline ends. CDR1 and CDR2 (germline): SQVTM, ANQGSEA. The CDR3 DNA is TGCAGCGTGGTGACAGGCCACGAGCAGTACTTC. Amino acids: CSVVTGHEQYF.

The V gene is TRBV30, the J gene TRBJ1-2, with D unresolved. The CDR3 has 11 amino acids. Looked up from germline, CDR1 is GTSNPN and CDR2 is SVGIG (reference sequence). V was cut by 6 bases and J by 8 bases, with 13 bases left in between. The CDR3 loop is CACKPTEGYTF. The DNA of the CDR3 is TGTGCCTGCAAGCCGACTGAAGGCTACACCTTC.

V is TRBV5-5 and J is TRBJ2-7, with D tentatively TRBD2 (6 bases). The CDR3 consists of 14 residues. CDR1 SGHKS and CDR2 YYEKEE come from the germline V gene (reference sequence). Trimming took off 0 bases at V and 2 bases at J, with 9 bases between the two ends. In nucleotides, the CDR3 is TGTGCCAGCAGCTTGGGGGGACTTACCTACGAGCAGTACTTC. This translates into CASSLGGLTYEQYF. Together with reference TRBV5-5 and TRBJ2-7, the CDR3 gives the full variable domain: DAGVTQSPTHLIKTRGQQVTLRCSPISGHKSVSWYQQVLGQGPQFIFQYYEKEERGRGNFPDRFSARQFPNYSSELNVNALLLGDSALYLCASSLGGLTYEQYFGPGTRLTVT.

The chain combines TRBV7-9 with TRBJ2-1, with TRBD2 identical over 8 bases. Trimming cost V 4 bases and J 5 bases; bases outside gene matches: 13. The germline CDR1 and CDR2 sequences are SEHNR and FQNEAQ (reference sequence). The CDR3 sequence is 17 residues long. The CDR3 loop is CASSSHPAWTSNNEQFF. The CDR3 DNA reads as TGTGCCAGCAGCTCCCATCCGGCCTGGACTAGCAACAATGAGCAGTTCTTC.